The clone carrying this T cell receptor (beta chain) was seen a few times. TCRdb reanalysed the RT-PCR reads using MiXCR and keeps one entry per CDR3 protein. Seen here are more than 600,000 distinct CDR3 sequences, 12% to 15% observed once, and the top ten hold about 3.6%. The germline gives CDR1 MNHEY, CDR2 SVGEGT. The CDR3 contains 16 residues. The trim removed 2 bases at V and 7 bases at J, leaving 11 bases unmatched. This receptor was taken from a female donor in good health, serving as a healthy control. The chain uses TRBV6-2 or TRBV6-3 and TRBJ2-3, with 8 bases fitting TRBD2. The material sequenced was memory CD4+ T cells from blood. CDR3: CASSYRLTSGSYTQYF. The CDR3 DNA reads as TGTGCCAGCAGTTACCGCCTTACTAGCGGTTCCTATACGCAGTATTTT.